The 29 T cell receptor beta chains below come from one sample, sequenced in a study of blood T cell repertoires in COVID-19 (TCRdb year 2020). Libraries were made using the immunoSEQ multiplex PCR assay. As stored in TCRdb, this immuneACCESS dataset retains in-frame rearrangements with V and J assigned. A fraction of the clones does not appear; measured against another copy, unresolved V genes explain less than half of the discrepancy, and the remainder lacks a known reason. The sample table shows some 51,000 clones, and approximately 90% are seen once. The ten largest account for about 6% of the sample. Input material: peripheral blood. These receptors came from a man aged 35 to 55 with acute or convalescent COVID-19.

The chain links TRBV7-9 to TRBJ1-2, with D perhaps TRBD1 (5 bases). Germline V CDR1 and CDR2: SEHNR, FQNEAQ (reference sequence). V lost 6 bases to trimming and J lost 7 bases, with 21 bases between them. The CDR3 is 15 amino acids. CDR3 amino acids: CASRDDRGEGVGYTF. The CDR3, as DNA: TGTGCCAGCAGGGACGATCGGGGGGAAGGAGTTGGCTACACCTTC. Supplemented by reference TRBV7-9 and TRBJ1-2, the full variable domain reads DTGVSQNPRHKITKRGQNVTFRCDPISEHNRLYWYRQTLGQGPEFLTYFQNEAQLEKSRLLSDRFSAERPKGSFSTLEIQRTEQGDSAMYLCASRDDRGEGVGYTFGSGTRLTVV.

V and J are TRBV5-1 and TRBJ2-7, with TRBD1 matching over 9 bases. Germline V lookup: CDR1 SGHRS, CDR2 YFSETQ. Trimming removed 1 base from V and 4 bases from J; junction bases left unmatched: 6. This CDR3 is built from 15 residues. CDR3 in DNA: TGCGCCAGCAGCTTGTGGGACAGGGATCGGTACGAGCAGTACTTC. Protein product: CASSLWDRDRYEQYF. The full variable domain, its missing parts supplied by reference TRBV5-1 and TRBJ2-7, is KAGVTQTPRYLIKTRGQQVTLSCSPISGHRSVSWYQQTPGQGLQFLFEYFSETQRNKGNFPGRFSGRQFSNSRSEMNVSTLELGDSALYLCASSLWDRDRYEQYFGPGTRLTVT.

The chain carries TRBV15 and TRBJ2-7; 14 nucleotides match TRBD2. V shed 5 bases, J shed 2 bases, and the junction held 2 bases outside the gene matches. The CDR3 is 15 residues long. Germline V gives CDR1 LNHNV, CDR2 YYDKDF (reference sequence). CDR3 in amino acids: CATSPGLAGAYEQYF. The CDR3 bases are TGTGCCACCAGCCCGGGACTAGCGGGGGCCTACGAGCAGTACTTC.

The gene calls are TRBV2 and TRBJ1-3; no reliable D call. Germline V gene sequence: CDR1 SNHLY, CDR2 FYNNEI. This CDR3 spans 14 amino acids. Deletions cut 2 bases from V and 4 bases from J, with 9 bases between. CDR3 DNA sequence: TGTGCCAGCAGTGAACCCCGCGCCGGAAACACCATATATTTT. Its protein is CASSEPRAGNTIYF. Full variable domain (outside the CDR3, taken from reference TRBV2 and TRBJ1-3): EPEVTQTPSHQVTQMGQEVILRCVPISNHLYFYWYRQILGQKVEFLVSFYNNEISEKSEIFDDQFSVERPDGSNFTLKIRSTKLEDSAMYFCASSEPRAGNTIYFGEGSWLTVV.

This clone was counted a single time. The chain employs TRBV5-1 and TRBJ1-1; 7 bases align to TRBD1. Losses at the gene ends were 0 bases for V and 5 bases for J; bases not matched to a gene: 7. CDR3 length equals 15 residues. Looked up from germline, CDR1 is SGHRS and CDR2 is YFSETQ. CDR3 amino acids: CASSLGQGGITEAFF. The CDR3 DNA reads TGCGCCAGCAGCTTGGGCCAGGGGGGTATAACTGAAGCTTTCTTT.

The CDR3 here is CASRPTPGQEEAFF. CDR3 nucleotide sequence: TGTGCCAGCAGGCCTACCCCGGGACAGGAGGAGGCTTTCTTT. V is TRBV6-5 and J is TRBJ1-1, with TRBD1 matching over 8 bases. Germline V CDR1 and CDR2: MNHEY, SVGAGI. V dropped 6 bases and J dropped 11; count of bases not matched to a gene: 14. The CDR3 has 14 residues.

DNA of the CDR3: TGCAGCGTTGTAGGGGGCGGACAAGAGGGCTACACCTTC. This gives the protein CSVVGGGQEGYTF. V and J are TRBV29-1 and TRBJ1-2, with 7 bases identical to TRBD1. The V gene's germline CDR1 is SQVTM and CDR2 ANQGSEA. V gave up 4 bases and J gave up 8 bases; unmatched junction bases: 10. CDR3 length: 13 residues.

This chain connects TRBV30 to TRBJ1-4; 7 nucleotides align to TRBD1. This CDR3 is 13 amino acids long. Germline CDR1 reads GTSNPN; CDR2 reads SVGIG (reference sequence). V dropped 5 bases and J dropped 3; count of bases not matched to a gene: 3. CDR3 sequence: CAWSQGSNEKLFF. The CDR3 region has the DNA TGTGCCTGGTCACAGGGGTCTAATGAAAAACTGTTTTTT.

By share, this clone counts as medium-sized (0.01 to 0.1%). The rearrangement joins TRBV19 to TRBJ2-1; 7 nucleotides agree with TRBD2. The CDR3 loop spans 16 amino acids. V was pared by 1 base and J by 3 bases, with 6 bases of the junction left unmatched. Germline V gene lookup returns CDR1 LNHDA and CDR2 SQIVND (reference sequence). Here the CDR3 reads CASSIAAGEGYNEQFF. CDR3 DNA: TGTGCCAGTAGTATAGCGGCGGGAGAAGGCTACAATGAGCAGTTCTTC. Filled out from reference TRBV19 and TRBJ2-1, the complete variable domain reads DGGITQSPKYLFRKEGQNVTLSCEQNLNHDAMYWYRQDPGQGLRLIYYSQIVNDFQKGDIAEGYSVSREKKESFPLTVTSAQKNPTAFYLCASSIAAGEGYNEQFFGPGTRLTVL.

The J gene is TRBJ1-3, the V gene TRBV3-1 (or the pseudogene TRBV3-2), with D maybe TRBD1 (5 bases). Between the trimmed V and J ends, which lost 1 base and 7 bases, there was a span of 11 bases. Germline V gene lookup returns CDR1 LGHDT and CDR2 YNNKEL (reference sequence). The CDR3 runs 14 residues. The CDR3 is CASSQGAGLNTIYF. CDR3 DNA sequence: TGTGCCAGCAGCCAAGGTGCAGGGCTGAACACCATATATTTT.

The chain employs TRBV18 and TRBJ2-7, with TRBD2 as a possible D gene (6 bases). Germline CDR1 KGHSH, CDR2 LQKENI. Between the trimmed V and J ends, which lost 1 base and 0 bases, there was a span of 7 bases. The CDR3 contains 14 residues. CDR3 loop: CASSPRGDSYEQYF. In nucleotides, the CDR3 is TGTGCCAGCTCACCACGGGGGGACTCCTACGAGCAGTACTTC.

This sequence joins TRBV6-6 and TRBJ2-7, with 11 bases identical to TRBD1. Trimming took 6 bases from V and 7 from J; bases not matched to a gene: 5. Germline V gives CDR1 MNHNY, CDR2 SVGAGI (reference sequence). This CDR3 is built from 13 residues. The CDR3, as DNA: TGTGCCAGCAGCCCCGGGACAGGGGGTGAGCAGTACTTC. This sequence encodes CASSPGTGGEQYF.

The gene calls are TRBV19 and TRBJ2-1; 9 nucleotides line up with TRBD2. This CDR3 region has 13 residues. Germline values: CDR1 LNHDA, CDR2 SQIVND (reference sequence). Trimming cost V 11 bases and J 8 bases; bases outside gene matches: 10. CDR3 bases: TGTGCCTCTAGGGCGGGAGGGCCTGATGAGCAGTTCTTC. Protein product: CASRAGGPDEQFF. Full variable domain (remainder filled in from reference TRBV19 and TRBJ2-1): DGGITQSPKYLFRKEGQNVTLSCEQNLNHDAMYWYRQDPGQGLRLIYYSQIVNDFQKGDIAEGYSVSREKKESFPLTVTSAQKNPTAFYLCASRAGGPDEQFFGPGTRLTVL.

This chain joins TRBV4-3 and TRBJ2-1; 10 nucleotides line up with TRBD2. Trimming at V came to 0 bases and at J to 7 bases, leaving 9 bases not matched to a gene. CDR3 length: 17 residues. CDR1 is LGHNA, CDR2 YSLEER, per germline. In DNA form, the CDR3 reads TGCGCCAGCAGCCAAGATGGAGCGGGAGGGCTGTTTAATGAGCAGTTCTTC. Protein product: CASSQDGAGGLFNEQFF.

V gene TRBV7-7 combines with J gene TRBJ2-1; D perhaps matches TRBD1 (5 bases). The CDR3 is 14 residues long. V lost 5 bases and J 8 bases, leaving 16 bases between the germline ends. CDR1 and CDR2 (germline): SSHAT, FNYEAQ (reference sequence). CDR3 bases: TGTGCCAGCAGCCATGGGGCCGTAGCCGATGAGCAGTTCTTC. Protein product: CASSHGAVADEQFF. The full variable domain, rest sourced from reference TRBV7-7 and TRBJ2-1, is GAGVSQSPRYKVTKRGQDVTLRCDPISSHATLYWYQQALGQGPEFLTYFNYEAQPDKSGLPSDRFSAERPEGSISTLTIQRTEQRDSAMYRCASSHGAVADEQFFGPGTRLTVL.

This chain joins TRBV18 and TRBJ1-1; D gene unclear. The CDR3 has 13 amino acids. The V gene's germline CDR1 is KGHSH and CDR2 LQKENI. V was pared by 3 bases and J by 7 bases, with 12 bases between. CDR3 protein: CASSPGRTGEAFF. CDR3 DNA: TGTGCCAGCTCACCGGGGAGAACTGGTGAAGCTTTCTTT.

V gene TRBV3-1 (or the pseudogene TRBV3-2) combines with J gene TRBJ2-7; TRBD1 agrees at 12 bases. The CDR3 has 15 amino acids. The J segment lost 7 bases and the V segment lost 4 bases, leaving 8 bases of the junction unmatched. The germline gives CDR1 LGHDT, CDR2 YNNKEL (reference sequence). CDR3: CASSPPGTGGWEQYF. The CDR3 DNA sequence: TGTGCCAGCAGCCCTCCCGGGACAGGGGGCTGGGAGCAGTACTTC.

This rearrangement joins TRBV4-3 to TRBJ2-1; 11 nucleotides align to TRBD2. The CDR3 has 15 amino acids. V shed 0 bases, J shed 7 bases, and the junction held 2 bases outside the gene matches. From germline, CDR1 is LGHNA and CDR2 YSLEER. CDR3 in amino acids: CASSQDRLAGNEQFF. CDR3 DNA: TGCGCCAGCAGCCAAGATCGACTAGCGGGGAATGAGCAGTTCTTC.

The chain links TRBV19 to TRBJ1-2, with D unclear. This CDR3 region has 17 residues. The V end was cut by 5 bases, the J end by 5 bases, with 24 bases between. Germline V CDR1 and CDR2: LNHDA, SQIVND (reference sequence). CDR3 region: CASSHPGTSPHLYGYTF. In DNA, the CDR3 is TGTGCCAGTAGTCACCCGGGAACCTCTCCTCACCTATATGGCTACACCTTC.

This rearrangement joins TRBV19 to TRBJ1-4, with 7 bases that match TRBD1. Germline V gene lookup returns CDR1 LNHDA and CDR2 SQIVND (reference sequence). V lost 7 bases, J lost 3 bases, and 11 bases stayed unmatched. This CDR3 comprises 16 residues. CDR3 DNA: TGTGCCAGTACCCAACCGCGGGACAGTCCTAATGAAAAACTGTTTTTT. Protein product: CASTQPRDSPNEKLFF.

The gene calls are TRBV5-4 and TRBJ2-6; TRBD2 matches 9 bases. The CDR3 has 17 amino acids. Looked up from germline, CDR1 is SGHNT and CDR2 is YYREEE (reference sequence). V trimming: 2 bases; J trimming: 3 bases; junction bases outside the gene matches: 6. The CDR3 is CASSLGAGGGGANVLTF. In nucleotides, the CDR3 is TGTGCCAGCAGCTTAGGAGCGGGAGGTGGTGGGGCCAACGTCCTGACTTTC. Filled out from reference TRBV5-4 and TRBJ2-6, the complete variable domain reads ETGVTQSPTHLIKTRGQQVTLRCSSQSGHNTVSWYQQALGQGPQFIFQYYREEENGRGNFPPRFSGLQFPNYSSELNVNALELDDSALYLCASSLGAGGGGANVLTFGAGSRLTVL.

The chain couples TRBV11-2 to TRBJ2-3, with 7 bases fitting TRBD1. From germline, CDR1 is SGHAT and CDR2 FQNNGV. The CDR3 totals 15 residues. Trimming at V came to 2 bases and at J to 0 bases, leaving 2 bases not matched to a gene. Here the CDR3 reads CASSLRGLSTDTQYF. DNA of the CDR3: TGTGCCAGCAGCTTAAGGGGGCTTAGCACAGATACGCAGTATTTT.

This chain uses TRBV6-5 with TRBJ2-2, with D possibly being TRBD2 (6 bases). Trimming cost V 2 bases and J 3 bases, with 10 bases left between them. Germline V gene data show CDR1 as MNHEY and CDR2 as SVGAGI. The CDR3 is 15 amino acids. The CDR3 sequence: CASSYRGGDTGELFF. DNA of the CDR3: TGTGCCAGCAGTTACCGGGGCGGGGACACCGGGGAGCTGTTTTTT.

This clone was counted a single time. V and J are TRBV7-9 and TRBJ2-7; the match to TRBD1 covers 10 bases. J lost 7 bases, V lost 5 bases, and 5 bases had no gene match. The CDR3 consists of 13 residues. Germline assignment: CDR1 SEHNR and CDR2 FQNEAQ (reference sequence). The CDR3 coding sequence is TGTGCCAGCAGCATTGACAGGGGGCGTGAGCAGTACTTC. It is translated as CASSIDRGREQYF.

V gene TRBV18 combines with J gene TRBJ2-6, with 10 bases matching TRBD1. The CDR3 has 16 residues. Germline CDR1 KGHSH, CDR2 LQKENI. The V and J ends lost 5 bases and 2 bases, in that order; junction bases with no gene match: 3. In DNA form, the CDR3 reads TGTGCCAGCTCAACGACAGGGGGCGCTGGGGCCAACGTCCTGACTTTC. Translated, it gives CASSTTGGAGANVLTF.

CDR3 loop: CASSWAGIGNQPQHF. The CDR3 nucleotides read TGTGCCAGCAGCTGGGCGGGTATAGGCAATCAGCCCCAGCATTTT. This chain joins TRBV7-3 and TRBJ1-5; D remains unclear. Germline CDR1 SGHTA, CDR2 FQGTGA. The germline V and J ends were trimmed by 4 bases and 2 bases, with 12 bases remaining between them. CDR3 length: 15 amino acids.

The gene calls are TRBV18 and TRBJ2-1; TRBD2 matches at 8 bases. This CDR3 has 18 amino acids. Trimming cost V 4 bases and J 1 base; bases outside gene matches: 12. CDR1 is KGHSH, CDR2 LQKENI, per germline. DNA of the CDR3: TGTGCCAGCTCACGGGGGAGTCTAGCGGGCTTTTCCTACAATGAGCAGTTCTTC. Translating gives CASSRGSLAGFSYNEQFF.

The table lists this clone with a count of one. The chain uses TRBV12-3 or TRBV12-4 and TRBJ1-2; TRBD1 matches 7 bases. J gave up 8 bases and V 6 bases, and 9 bases lay outside the gene matches. This CDR3 has 13 residues. The CDR3: CASSKVRGQGYTF. Here the CDR3 DNA reads TGTGCCAGCAGCAAAGTGAGGGGGCAAGGCTACACCTTC.

The V call is TRBV4-2, the J call TRBJ2-2; a weak D match, TRBD2 (5 bases). There are 16 residues in the CDR3. Germline V gene lookup returns CDR1 LGHNA and CDR2 YNFKEQ. Trimming shortened V by 1 base and J by 1 base, and 10 bases separated the two germline ends. The CDR3 spells CASSQGRAENTGELFF. Here the CDR3 DNA reads TGTGCCAGCAGCCAAGGTCGAGCGGAGAACACCGGGGAGCTGTTTTTT.